This TCR beta chain was profiled in a study of blood T cell repertoires in COVID-19. Clones were read by immunoSEQ multiplex PCR, and TCRdb kept only the in-frame ones, dropping some. The data hold roughly 260,000 clones, with roughly 82% observed a single time. V lost 6 bases to trimming and J lost 0 bases, with 11 bases between them. The CDR3 is 14 amino acids. Germline CDR1 is WSHSY and CDR2 is SAAADI. Sequenced material: peripheral blood. The receptor was derived from a woman in her 70s with acute or convalescent COVID-19. The chain has TRBV10-2 and TRBJ1-2; D is uncertain. Here the CDR3 reads CASRDQESNYGYTF. The CDR3 region has the DNA TGCGCCAGCAGGGATCAGGAATCTAACTATGGCTACACCTTC.